Listed below are T cell receptor beta chains from one sample, sequenced in a study of tumor and adjacent non-tumor tissue in lung cancer. MiXCR, applied by TCRdb to the multiplex PCR reads, yields one record per CDR3 protein. The sample holds approximately 76,000 distinct CDR3 sequences, about two thirds seen once. The sequenced sample consisted of lung tumor tissue. Every receptor here comes from a woman between 70 and 85 years old with non-small cell lung cancer. The CDR3 runs from the conserved cysteine through the conserved F or W. D genes are given only for firm matches. Part of the rows lack a size; the others show once, few, many or a class for expanded clones.

TRBJ2-5 TRBV28 NA many TGTGCCAGCAGCCCCCTCGGCCTGGAAGAGACCCAGTACTTC CASSPLGLEETQYF
TRBJ1-1 TRBV11-1 NA NA TGTGCCAGCAGCTTGGGGGACATGGGCGCTTTCTTT CASSLGDMGAFF
TRBJ2-7 TRBV20-1 NA NA TGCAGTGCTAGAGGGGACGGGGTCTCCTACGAGAAGTACTTC CSARGDGVSYEKYF
TRBJ2-2 TRBV4-2 TRBD2 NA TGTGCCAGCAGCCGAGATTCTAGCGGGTGGATTACCGGGGAGTTGTTTTTT CASSRDSSGWITGELFF
TRBJ2-7 TRBV6-5 NA once TGTGCTAGCAGTTACTCGAGGCGGGGCTACTACGTGCAGTACTTC CASSYSRRGYYVQYF
TRBJ2-7 TRBV29-1 NA few TGCAGCGTTGGGTCTCGATCCTACAAGCAGTACTTC CSVGSRSYKQYF
TRBJ2-5 TRBV4-1 TRBD2 NA TGCGCCAGCAGCGCTCCGGGACTAGCGAAAAAAAACCGAGAGACCCTGTACTTC CASSAPGLAKKNRETLYF
TRBJ2-3 TRBV28 TRBD2 NA TGTGCCAACAGTTTAAATAGCGGGAGTCAGGTAGATACGCAGTATTTT CANSLNSGSQVDTQYF
TRBJ2-1 TRBV10-1 TRBD2 NA TGCACCAGCAGCAGGTTGCCCAGCGGGAGGGACTACAATGAGCACTTCTTC CTSSRLPSGRDYNEHFF
TRBJ1-5 TRBV3-1 NA few TGTGCCAGCAGCCAAGATTGGGGGGTTGATCAGCCCCAGCATTTT CASSQDWGVDQPQHF
TRBJ2-7 TRBV4-2 TRBD1 NA TGTGCCAGCAGCAAAGACCAGGGAGGGACAGGGCTAAACGAGCAGTACTTC CASSKDQGGTGLNEQYF
TRBJ2-2 TRBV10-3 NA NA TGTGCCATCAGTGAAGTAAGGAATACCGGGGAGCTGTCTTTT CAISEVRNTGELSF
TRBJ2-7 TRBV6-1 TRBD2 NA TGTGTCAGCAGTGAAGTGTTCGTGACTAGCTGGGCTGGCACCTACGAGGAGTACTTC CVSSEVFVTSWAGTYEEYF
TRBJ2-7 TRBV7-8 TRBD2 NA TGTGCCAGCAGCTCCCTAGCGGCAGAGGCTGGGGAGCAGTATTTC CASSSLAAEAGEQYF
TRBJ2-5 TRBV7-8 TRBD1 once TGTGCCAGCAGCTTATGGCGCGGGACAGGGAGATCCTTGGGTCAAGAGACCCGGTACTTC CASSLWRGTGRSLGQETRYF
TRBJ2-5 TRBV7-3 NA few TGTACCAGCAACTTAGAGGTATCAGAGACCCAGTACTTC CTSNLEVSETQYF
TRBJ2-7 TRBV7-9 NA few TGTGCCAGCAGCTTAGGGGCACCCGACATATCCTACGAGCAGTACTTC CASSLGAPDISYEQYF
TRBJ2-1 TRBV5-5 TRBD1 NA TGTGCCAGCAGCCCACTGACAGGGGGCGCTCACAATGAGCAGTTCTTC CASSPLTGGAHNEQFF
TRBJ1-1 TRBV4-2 TRBD1 NA TGTGTCAGCAGCCCTGACAGGGCGAACACTGAAGCTTTCTTT CVSSPDRANTEAFF
TRBJ1-4 TRBV30 NA NA TGTGCCAGGAGTGTGTACCAGGGCTTAAATGAAAAACTGTTTTTT CARSVYQGLNEKLFF
TRBJ2-1 TRBV7-2 TRBD2 NA TGTGCCAGCAGTCTAGCGGGACTACAGGCTGAGCAGCTCTTC CASSLAGLQAEQLF
TRBJ2-1 TRBV12-3/TRBV12-4 TRBD2 NA TGTGCCAGCAGTCCCGGACTAGGCGTCTACCATGAGCAGTTCTTC CASSPGLGVYHEQFF
TRBJ2-1 TRBV20-1 TRBD2 many TGCAGTGCCCAAAAGGGACTAGCGGTTTACAATGAGCAGTTCTTC CSAQKGLAVYNEQFF
TRBJ2-3 TRBV7-3 NA NA TGTGCCAGCAGCTTAAGTGGCCAGCGAACAGATACGCAGTATTTT CASSLSGQRTDTQYF
TRBJ2-5 TRBV5-6 NA NA TGTGCCAACAGCCAGACTATCGGCCAAGAGACCCAGTACTTC CANSQTIGQETQYF
TRBJ1-1 TRBV6-2/TRBV6-3 NA NA TGTGCCAGCAGTAACCATGGAGGGTTCGCTACTGAAGCTTTCTTT CASSNHGGFATEAFF
TRBJ1-2 TRBV5-1 NA NA TGCGCCAGCAGCCTGGTGAGGCCCACCTATGGCTACACCTTC CASSLVRPTYGYTF
TRBJ2-7 TRBV10-3 TRBD2 few TGTGCCATCAGTGAAGGACTAGCAGACTTAAGCTACGAGCAGCACTTC CAISEGLADLSYEQHF
TRBJ2-5 TRBV5-1 NA many TGCGCCAGCAGCGGCATCTTGGGAGAGACCCAGTACTTC CASSGILGETQYF
TRBJ1-4 TRBV12-3/TRBV12-4 NA NA TGTTCCAACACCTTTCTAGCGGACGAAAAAGTGTTTTTT CSNTFLADEKVFF
TRBJ1-1 TRBV7-9 NA many TGTGCCAGCAGCTTATGGGGACGAACGACCACTGAAGCTTTCTTT CASSLWGRTTTEAFF
TRBJ2-1 TRBV11-3 NA once TGTACCAGCAGCTTAACTAGAGGGAGCTACAATGAGCAGTTCTTC CTSSLTRGSYNEQFF
TRBJ1-5 TRBV29-1 NA once TGCAGCGTTACCCCCGGGCAGGGCGATCAGCTCCAGCATTTT CSVTPGQGDQLQHF
TRBJ2-1 TRBV24-1 TRBD2 large TGTGCCACCAGTGATTTTACTTCGGGACTAGCGGGAGACGAGCAGTTCTTC CATSDFTSGLAGDEQFF
TRBJ1-5 TRBV28 NA many TGTGCCAGCAGTTCACAGGGTATCAATCAGCCCCAGCATTTT CASSSQGINQPQHF
TRBJ2-3 TRBV29-1 NA NA TGCAGCGGACTAGATCGAAGGCGGGGCAGAGATATGCAATATTTT CSGLDRRRGRDMQYF
TRBJ2-3 TRBV7-9 NA NA TGTGCCAGCAGCTTAGATGGAGGGTTTCTGGATACGCAGTATTTT CASSLDGGFLDTQYF
TRBJ2-1 TRBV14 NA NA TGTGTCAGCAGCCAAGATTGGGGGTATGAGCAGTTTTTC CVSSQDWGYEQFF
TRBJ2-2 TRBV11-3 NA NA TGTGCCAGCAGGTTAAGTCCAGGGAAGACGAACACCGGGGAACTGTCTTTC CASRLSPGKTNTGELSF
TRBJ2-1 TRBV29-1 TRBD2 medium-sized TGCAGCGTTTCGGCGGGGGTAGCGGAGAACAATGAGCAGTTCTTC CSVSAGVAENNEQFF
TRBJ1-4 TRBV14 NA NA TGTGCCAGCAGAGCAACAGGGATCGTTGAAAAACTGTTTTTT CASRATGIVEKLFF
TRBJ2-7 TRBV7-8 NA NA TGTGCCAGCAGCTCCACGGGAGTGGGACTCTACGAGCAGTACTTC CASSSTGVGLYEQYF
TRBJ2-7 TRBV6-6 NA NA TGTGCCACAAGGGAAAGGGACACCCCCTACGAGCGGTACTTC CATRERDTPYERYF
TRBJ1-5 TRBV24-1 TRBD1 few TGTGCCACCAGTGATTCGGACAGGGAGGGACAGCCCCAGCATTTT CATSDSDREGQPQHF
TRBJ2-7 TRBV28 TRBD1 NA TGTGCCAGCAGTTACGACAGGGGAGATGGGCGGGGCGAGCAGTACTTC CASSYDRGDGRGEQYF